This T cell receptor (beta chain) was recovered during a study of vaccination effects on CD4 cells after COVID-19. Study-level points and caveats: Whether induced by infection or by vaccine, clones showed marked clonal contraction late after vaccination.

A note on this clone: Its specificity is not known.

The CDR3 is 15 residues long. Trimming left V 2 bases short and J 4 bases short, with 12 bases between. Germline CDR1 KGHDR, CDR2 SFDVKD. Sequencing in the ViraFEST assay came after antigen-specific CD4+ T cells had been expanded with viral peptide pools, which were used to stimulate PBMC. The culture ran for about 11 days, and then CD4+ T cells were isolated. Two doses of either BNT162b2 or mRNA-1273 were given to each participant. The protocol was immunoSEQ multiplex PCR, while the TCRdb copy is restricted to in-frame clones and leaves out a portion. The sample includes about 61,000 clones, 73% seen only once; the top ten take around 1.2%.

Source: CD4+ T cells from PBMCs cultured with HCoV-229E spike peptides, taken after COVID-19 vaccination. The genes are TRBV24-1 and TRBJ2-3; D gene ambiguous. This sequence originates from a human donor who received a COVID-19 vaccine. The CDR3 spells CATSDSGLSADTQYF. CDR3 coding DNA: TGTGCCACCAGTGATTCGGGCCTTTCCGCAGATACGCAGTATTTT.